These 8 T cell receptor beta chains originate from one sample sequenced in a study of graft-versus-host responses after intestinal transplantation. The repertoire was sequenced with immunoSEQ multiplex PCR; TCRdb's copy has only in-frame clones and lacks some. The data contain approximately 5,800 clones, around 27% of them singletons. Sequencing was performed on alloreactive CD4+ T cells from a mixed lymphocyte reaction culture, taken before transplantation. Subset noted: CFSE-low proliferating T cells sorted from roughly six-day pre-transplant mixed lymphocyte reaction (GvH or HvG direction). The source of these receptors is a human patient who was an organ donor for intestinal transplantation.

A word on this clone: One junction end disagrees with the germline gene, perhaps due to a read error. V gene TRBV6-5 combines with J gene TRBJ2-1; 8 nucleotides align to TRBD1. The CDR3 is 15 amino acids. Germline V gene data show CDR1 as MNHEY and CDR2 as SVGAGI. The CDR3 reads CTSSPTGGHYNEQFF. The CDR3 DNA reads TGTACCAGCAGTCCAACAGGGGGTCACTACAATGAGCAGTTCTTC.

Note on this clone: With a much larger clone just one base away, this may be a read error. The CDR3 loop reads CASSLVGGLTYEQYF. The CDR3 region has the DNA TGCGCCAGCAGCTTGGTGGGGGGCCTCACCTACGAGCAGTACTTC. The gene calls are TRBV5-1 and TRBJ2-7; perhaps D is TRBD1 or TRBD2 (6 bases each). The CDR3 totals 15 residues. Trimming cost V 0 bases and J 2 bases, with 12 bases left between them. The germline CDR1 and CDR2 sequences are SGHRS and YFSETQ.

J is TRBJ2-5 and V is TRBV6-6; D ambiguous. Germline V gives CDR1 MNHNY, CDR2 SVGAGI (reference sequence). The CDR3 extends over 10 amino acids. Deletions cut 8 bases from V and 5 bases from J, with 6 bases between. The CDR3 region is CASGQETQYF. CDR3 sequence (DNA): TGTGCCAGCGGGCAGGAGACCCAGTACTTC.

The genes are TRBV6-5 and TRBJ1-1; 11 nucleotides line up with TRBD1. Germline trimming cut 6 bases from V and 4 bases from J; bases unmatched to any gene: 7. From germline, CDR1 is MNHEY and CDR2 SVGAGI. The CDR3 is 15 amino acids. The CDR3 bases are TGTGCCAGCAGAAGTTCCGGGACAGGGGGCACTGAAGCTTTCTTT. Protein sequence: CASRSSGTGGTEAFF.

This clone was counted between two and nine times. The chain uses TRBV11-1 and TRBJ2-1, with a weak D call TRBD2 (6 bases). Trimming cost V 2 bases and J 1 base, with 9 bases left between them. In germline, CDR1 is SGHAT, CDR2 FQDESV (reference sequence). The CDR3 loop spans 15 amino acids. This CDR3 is CASSLRDSSYNEQFF. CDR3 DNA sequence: TGTGCCAGCAGCTTACGGGACTCTTCCTACAATGAGCAGTTCTTC.

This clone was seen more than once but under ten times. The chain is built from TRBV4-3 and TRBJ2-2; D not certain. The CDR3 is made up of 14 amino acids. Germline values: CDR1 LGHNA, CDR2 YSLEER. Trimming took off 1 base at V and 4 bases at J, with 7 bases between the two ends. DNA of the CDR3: TGCGCCAGCAGCCAAGGAGTGGCCACCGGGGAGCTGTTTTTT. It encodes CASSQGVATGELFF.

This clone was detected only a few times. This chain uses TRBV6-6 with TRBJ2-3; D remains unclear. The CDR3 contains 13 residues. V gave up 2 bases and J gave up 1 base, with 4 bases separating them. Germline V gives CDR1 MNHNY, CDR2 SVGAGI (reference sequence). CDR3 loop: CASSYRGTDTQYF. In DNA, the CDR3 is TGTGCCAGCAGTTACAGGGGCACAGATACGCAGTATTTT.

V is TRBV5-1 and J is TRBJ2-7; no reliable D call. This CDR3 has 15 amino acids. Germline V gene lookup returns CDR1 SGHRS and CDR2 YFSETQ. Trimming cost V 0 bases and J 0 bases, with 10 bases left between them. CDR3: CASSLAALRSYEQYF. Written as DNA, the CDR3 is TGCGCCAGCAGCTTGGCCGCTTTGCGCTCCTACGAGCAGTACTTC.